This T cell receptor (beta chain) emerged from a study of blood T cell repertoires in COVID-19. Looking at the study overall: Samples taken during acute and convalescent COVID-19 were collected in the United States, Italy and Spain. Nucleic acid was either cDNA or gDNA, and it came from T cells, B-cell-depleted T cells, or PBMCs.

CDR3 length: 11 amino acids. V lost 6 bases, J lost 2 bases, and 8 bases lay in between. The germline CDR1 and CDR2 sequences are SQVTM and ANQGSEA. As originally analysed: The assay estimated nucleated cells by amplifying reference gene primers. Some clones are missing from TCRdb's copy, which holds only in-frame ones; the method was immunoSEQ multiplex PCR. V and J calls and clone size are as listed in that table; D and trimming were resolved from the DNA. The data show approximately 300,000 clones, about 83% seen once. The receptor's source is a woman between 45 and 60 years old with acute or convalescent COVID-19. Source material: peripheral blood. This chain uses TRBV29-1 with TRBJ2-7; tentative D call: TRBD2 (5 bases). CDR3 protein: CSVSGTYEQYF. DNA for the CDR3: TGCAGCGTCTCGGGGACCTACGAGCAGTACTTC.